The rows below give T cell receptor beta chains drawn from one sample of a study of beta chain features in type 1 diabetes. Some clones are missing from TCRdb's copy, which holds only in-frame ones; the method was immunoSEQ multiplex PCR. The table records 900,000 or so clones, 15% to 20% of them present only once. Specimen: naive CD4+ T cells from blood. All receptors come from a woman aged 18 to 35 in good health. CDR3s include the opening cysteine and the closing phenylalanine or tryptophan.

V gene: TRBV2
J gene: TRBJ1-2
CDR3 protein: CASSPQGADGYTF

V gene: TRBV7-2
J gene: TRBJ2-1
CDR3 protein: CASSLAGTSVYNEQFF

V gene: TRBV6-5
J gene: TRBJ2-1
CDR3 protein: CASSATSINEQFF

V gene: TRBV7-2
J gene: TRBJ1-1
CDR3 protein: CASSWERDTEAFF

V gene: TRBV5-1
J gene: TRBJ2-7
CDR3 protein: CASSEDQGDEQYF

V gene: TRBV5-1
J gene: TRBJ2-5
CDR3 protein: CASRFSVEETQYF

V gene: TRBV5-5
J gene: TRBJ2-2
CDR3 protein: CASSLVPRDLTGELFF

V gene: TRBV28
J gene: TRBJ1-5
CDR3 protein: CASSSAGGWSNQPQHF

V gene: TRBV9
J gene: TRBJ2-1
CDR3 protein: CASSGTGEQFF

V gene: TRBV11-2
J gene: TRBJ1-5
CDR3 protein: CASSLTHQPQHF

V gene: TRBV5-1
J gene: TRBJ1-2
CDR3 protein: CASSSTGAVANYGYTF

V gene: TRBV7-2
J gene: TRBJ2-5
CDR3 protein: CASSIHVREETQYF

V gene: TRBV7-9
J gene: TRBJ2-3
CDR3 protein: CASSPQAGGADTQYF

V gene: TRBV7-4
J gene: TRBJ2-2
CDR3 protein: CASSLELLAGGNGELFF

V gene: TRBV6-5
J gene: TRBJ1-1
CDR3 protein: CASSAGQGFTEAFF

V gene: TRBV5-1
J gene: TRBJ2-7
CDR3 protein: CASSLASASGSTIYYEQYF

V gene: TRBV11-2
J gene: TRBJ2-1
CDR3 protein: CASSQPEGDNEQFF

V gene: TRBV28
J gene: TRBJ2-7
CDR3 protein: CASSLFGTSGTYKQYF

V gene: TRBV7-2
J gene: TRBJ1-4
CDR3 protein: CASSSGTAGAKLFF

V gene: TRBV20-1
J gene: TRBJ2-4
CDR3 protein: CSAIYPNIQYF

V gene: TRBV10-3
J gene: TRBJ2-5
CDR3 protein: CAISAGQGGETQYF

V gene: TRBV14
J gene: TRBJ2-7
CDR3 protein: CASSLGQAPYEQYF

V gene: TRBV10-3
J gene: TRBJ2-7
CDR3 protein: CATSADFSGRGLEQYF

V gene: TRBV28
J gene: TRBJ2-5
CDR3 protein: CASSLLQGEETQYF

V gene: TRBV19
J gene: TRBJ1-5
CDR3 protein: CASSIPGQGGQPQHF

V gene: TRBV6-5
J gene: TRBJ2-3
CDR3 protein: CASSSGTTDTQYF

V gene: TRBV7-6
J gene: TRBJ2-6
CDR3 protein: CASSLEGAPTKANVLTF

V gene: TRBV20-1
J gene: TRBJ2-1
CDR3 protein: CSARGLGEQFF

V gene: TRBV18
J gene: TRBJ2-2
CDR3 protein: CASSRQNYRNTGELFF

V gene: TRBV16
J gene: TRBJ2-7
CDR3 protein: CASSQSTVEQYF

V gene: TRBV10-3
J gene: TRBJ2-5
CDR3 protein: CAISDGDQGTQYF

V gene: TRBV5-4
J gene: TRBJ2-3
CDR3 protein: CASSFSGRGTDTQYF

V gene: TRBV27
J gene: TRBJ2-1
CDR3 protein: CASSLRMSSYNEQFF

V gene: TRBV5-4
J gene: TRBJ2-7
CDR3 protein: CASSLGRDPYEQYF

V gene: TRBV15
J gene: TRBJ2-1
CDR3 protein: CATSRAAGPPLF

V gene: TRBV9
J gene: TRBJ2-1
CDR3 protein: CASSVGRETYNEQFF

V gene: TRBV5-1
J gene: TRBJ2-5
CDR3 protein: CASSLTGTVAETQYF

V gene: TRBV5-1
J gene: TRBJ2-2
CDR3 protein: CASSLATGNPGELFF

V gene: TRBV6-5
J gene: TRBJ2-7
CDR3 protein: CASRETGGDEQYF

V gene: TRBV7-6
J gene: TRBJ2-5
CDR3 protein: CASSSGTGETQYF

V gene: TRBV9
J gene: TRBJ2-5
CDR3 protein: CASSVDRGEETQYF

V gene: TRBV18
J gene: TRBJ2-7
CDR3 protein: CASSPEGREQYF

V gene: TRBV4-2
J gene: TRBJ2-1
CDR3 protein: CASSSGLAGGPYNEQFF

V gene: TRBV19
J gene: TRBJ2-3
CDR3 protein: CASAGTSGRSADTQYF

V gene: TRBV18
J gene: TRBJ1-2
CDR3 protein: CASSQQGANGYTF